Here is one T cell receptor beta chain with its context. The target antigen is unknown. This sample stems from a study of OX40 agonist ivuxolimab in advanced cancers. Findings of the study overall: Clones of CD4+ and CD8+ blood T cells grew by week 6 at doses of 0.1 to 3.0 mg/kg. Among the least clonally expanded were partial responders at 0.1-3.0 mg/kg.

There are 14 residues in the CDR3. Germline loops: CDR1 SQVTM, CDR2 ANQGSEA. Trimming cost V 6 bases and J 6 bases; bases outside gene matches: 13. Profiling relied on immunoSEQ multiplex PCR, and the TCRdb table lists in-frame clones only, not all of them. The table lists nearly 50,000 clones, roughly 90% of them singletons. This receptor was taken from an adult with an advanced solid tumor such as melanoma, head and neck, liver or kidney cancer. The chain couples TRBV29-1 to TRBJ1-1; TRBD1 agrees at 7 bases. This material consisted of CD4+ or CD8+ T cells sorted from blood, taken in a trial of the OX40 agonist ivuxolimab. In nucleotides, the CDR3 is TGCAGCGTAGATGTTGAGGGGGCAGCCCCTGAAGCTTTCTTT. As protein: CSVDVEGAAPEAFF.